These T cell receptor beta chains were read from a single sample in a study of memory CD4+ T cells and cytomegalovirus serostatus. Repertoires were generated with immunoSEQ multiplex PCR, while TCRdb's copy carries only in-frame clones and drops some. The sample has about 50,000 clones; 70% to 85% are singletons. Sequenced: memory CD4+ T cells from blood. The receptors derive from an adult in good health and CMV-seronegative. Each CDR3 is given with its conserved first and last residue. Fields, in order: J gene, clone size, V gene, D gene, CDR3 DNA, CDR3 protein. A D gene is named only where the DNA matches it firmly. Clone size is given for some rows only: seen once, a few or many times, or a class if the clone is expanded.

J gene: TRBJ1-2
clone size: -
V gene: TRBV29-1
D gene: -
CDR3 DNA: TGCAGCGTTGGAGGGACCCAGACAGGTCTTAGTGGCTACACCTTC
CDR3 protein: CSVGGTQTGLSGYTF

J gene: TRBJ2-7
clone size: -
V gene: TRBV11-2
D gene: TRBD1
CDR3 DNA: TGTGCCAGCAGCGTCGGGACAGGGGGCTCTTACGAGCAGTACTTC
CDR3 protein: CASSVGTGGSYEQYF

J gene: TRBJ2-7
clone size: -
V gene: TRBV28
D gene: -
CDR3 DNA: TGTGCCAGCAGTTTGAACCGATACCCCTACGAGCAGTACTTC
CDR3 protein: CASSLNRYPYEQYF

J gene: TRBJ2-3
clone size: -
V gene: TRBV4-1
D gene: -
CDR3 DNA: TGCGCCAGCAGCCAAGTTACAGGGTTCGATACGCAGTATTTT
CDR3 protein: CASSQVTGFDTQYF

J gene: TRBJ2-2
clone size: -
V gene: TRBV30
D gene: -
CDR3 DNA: TGTGCCTGGACCACCTCAGGGGGGGGAACCGGGGAGCTGTTTTTT
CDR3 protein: CAWTTSGGGTGELFF

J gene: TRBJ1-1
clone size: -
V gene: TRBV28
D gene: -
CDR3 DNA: TGTGCCAGCATCGGGACGCCGTTGAACACTGAAGCTTTCTTT
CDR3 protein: CASIGTPLNTEAFF

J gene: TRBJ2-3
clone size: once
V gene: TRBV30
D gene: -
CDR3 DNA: TGTGCCTGGAGTGTACTGGGCAGCCGCACTAGCACAGATACGCAGTATTTT
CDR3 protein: CAWSVLGSRTSTDTQYF

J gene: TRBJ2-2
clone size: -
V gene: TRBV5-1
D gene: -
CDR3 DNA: TGCGCCAGCAGCCCAGGATCGAACACCGGGGAGCTGTTTTTT
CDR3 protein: CASSPGSNTGELFF

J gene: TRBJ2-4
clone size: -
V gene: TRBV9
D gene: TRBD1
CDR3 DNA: TGTGCCAGCAGCCCACGACAGGGGGCAAGGGCCAAAAACATTCAGTACTTC
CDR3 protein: CASSPRQGARAKNIQYF

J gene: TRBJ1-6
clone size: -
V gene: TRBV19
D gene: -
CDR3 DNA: TGTGCCAGTAGTATCCTGCGTCCGAGTCCCTATAATTCACCCCTCCACTTT
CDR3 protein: CASSILRPSPYNSPLHF

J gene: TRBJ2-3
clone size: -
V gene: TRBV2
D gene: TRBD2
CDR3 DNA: TGTGCCAGCACTAGCGGGGGGCGCACAGATACGCAGTATTTT
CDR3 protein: CASTSGGRTDTQYF

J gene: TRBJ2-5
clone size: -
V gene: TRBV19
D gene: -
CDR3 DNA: TGTGCCAGTAGTATCCAGGGGGGCTTTCAAGAGACCCAGTACTTC
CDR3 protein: CASSIQGGFQETQYF

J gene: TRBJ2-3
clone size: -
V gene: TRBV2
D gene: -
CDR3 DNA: TGTGCCAGCAGGGACCGGGGTCCAGATACGCAGTATTTT
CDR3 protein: CASRDRGPDTQYF

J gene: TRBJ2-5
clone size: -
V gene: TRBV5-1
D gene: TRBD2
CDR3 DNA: TGCGCCAGCAGCTATAGCGGGGAGACCCAGTACTTC
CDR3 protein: CASSYSGETQYF

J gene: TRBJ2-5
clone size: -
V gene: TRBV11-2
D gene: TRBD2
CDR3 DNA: TGTGCCAGCAGCTTGGGTAGCGGGGGTGAGACCCAGTACTTC
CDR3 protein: CASSLGSGGETQYF

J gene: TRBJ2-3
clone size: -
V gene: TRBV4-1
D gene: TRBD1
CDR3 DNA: TGCGCCAGCAGTATGGACAGGGGCACAGATACGCAGTATTTT
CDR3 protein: CASSMDRGTDTQYF

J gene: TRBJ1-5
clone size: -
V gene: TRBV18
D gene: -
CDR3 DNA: TGTGCCAGCTCACCAGATGGTACGGGGGATCAGCCCCAGCATTTT
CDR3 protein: CASSPDGTGDQPQHF

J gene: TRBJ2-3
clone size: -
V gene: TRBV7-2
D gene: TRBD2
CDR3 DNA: TGTGCCAGCAGTACCTCTTTGGGCGGACTAGCGGAAAACACAGATACGCAGTATTTT
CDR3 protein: CASSTSLGGLAENTDTQYF